The 10 T cell receptor beta chains given below trace back to one sample, sequenced in a study of OX40 agonist ivuxolimab in advanced cancers. Libraries were prepared by immunoSEQ multiplex PCR; TCRdb keeps only in-frame clonotypes and omits some of them. The data hold 65,000 to 70,000 clones, with 91% observed a single time. The sample here was CD4+ or CD8+ T cells sorted from blood, taken in a trial of the OX40 agonist ivuxolimab. Every receptor here comes from an adult with an advanced solid tumor such as melanoma, head and neck, liver or kidney cancer.

This chain connects TRBV7-3 to TRBJ1-1; D gene unclear. The germline CDR1 and CDR2 sequences are SGHTA and FQGTGA. Trimming pared 1 base from V and 1 base from J, leaving 4 bases between. The CDR3 is 13 amino acids. The CDR3 nucleotides read TGTGCCAGCAGCTTAATGCCGAACACTGAAGCTTTCTTT. As protein: CASSLMPNTEAFF.

The chain recombines TRBV7-8 with TRBJ1-3; TRBD1 agrees at 8 bases. The V gene's germline CDR1 is SGHVS and CDR2 FQNEAQ. The V segment lost 5 bases and the J segment 4 bases; nucleotides outside the gene matches: 7. This CDR3 is built from 15 residues. CDR3 nucleotide sequence: TGTGCCAGCAGCCCGAGGACAGGGTCCGGAAACACCATATATTTT. Translated: CASSPRTGSGNTIYF.

This sequence joins TRBV5-4 and TRBJ2-1, with 16 bases that match TRBD2. From germline, CDR1 is SGHNT and CDR2 YYREEE (reference sequence). CDR3 size: 16 residues. J was trimmed by 13 bases and V by 0 bases; bases with no gene match: 7. The CDR3 is CASSLAAGLAGGPQFF. DNA for the CDR3: TGTGCCAGCAGCTTGGCTGCGGGACTAGCGGGAGGGCCACAGTTCTTC.

The table lists this clone with a count of one. V and J are TRBV11-2 and TRBJ1-3; 7 bases line up with TRBD1. The CDR3 loop spans 15 amino acids. Germline-derived CDR1 and CDR2 are SGHAT and FQNNGV. The trim removed 2 bases at V and 6 bases at J, leaving 7 bases unmatched. The CDR3 DNA sequence: TGTGCCAGCAGCTTAAGGTCGGGACAGCTAAACACCATATATTTT. Translating it yields CASSLRSGQLNTIYF.

The J gene is TRBJ1-2, the V gene TRBV9; maybe TRBD1 (5 bases). The V end was cut by 6 bases, the J end by 8 bases, with 11 bases between. Looked up from germline, CDR1 is SGDLS and CDR2 is YYNGEE. The CDR3 contains 11 residues. For the CDR3, the DNA is TGTGCCAGCAACGGCCCAGGGGGCTACACCTTC. Residues: CASNGPGGYTF.

The chain employs TRBV4-2 and TRBJ1-4; 10 nucleotides agree with TRBD1. This CDR3 has 15 amino acids. Germline CDR1 and CDR2: LGHNA and YNFKEQ. J was trimmed by 8 bases and V by 3 bases; bases with no gene match: 6. The CDR3 loop is CASSQTGGRGEKLFF. As DNA, the CDR3 is TGTGCCAGCAGCCAGACAGGGGGCAGAGGCGAAAAACTGTTTTTT.

The rearrangement links TRBV28 to TRBJ2-2, with a weak D call TRBD1 (5 bases). V was pared by 5 bases and J by 1 base, with 11 bases between. The CDR3 covers 15 residues. The germline V gene encodes CDR1 MDHEN and CDR2 SYDVKM. DNA for the CDR3: TGTGCCAGCAGTCCTGACAGTCTGAACACCGGGGAGCTGTTTTTT. Its translation is CASSPDSLNTGELFF. Full variable domain (missing parts from reference TRBV28 and TRBJ2-2): DVKVTQSSRYLVKRTGEKVFLECVQDMDHENMFWYRQDPGLGLRLIYFSYDVKMKEKGDIPEGYSVSREKKERFSLILESASTNQTSMYLCASSPDSLNTGELFFGEGSRLTVL.

V gene TRBV28 combines with J gene TRBJ1-5, with 7 bases that match TRBD1. Germline trimming cut 2 bases from V and 9 bases from J; bases unmatched to any gene: 10. In germline, CDR1 is MDHEN, CDR2 SYDVKM. This CDR3 contains 15 residues. The CDR3: CASSLVGGGQRPQHF. CDR3 nucleotides: TGTGCCAGCAGTTTAGTAGGGGGGGGACAGAGGCCCCAGCATTTT. The variable domain in full, with the rest retrieved from reference TRBV28 and TRBJ1-5, is DVKVTQSSRYLVKRTGEKVFLECVQDMDHENMFWYRQDPGLGLRLIYFSYDVKMKEKGDIPEGYSVSREKKERFSLILESASTNQTSMYLCASSLVGGGQRPQHFGDGTRLSIL.

V and J are TRBV5-3 and TRBJ1-1, with D unclear. TRBV5-3 is labeled an ORF, and its function is uncertain. The V end was cut by 1 base, the J end by 3 bases, with 7 bases between. This CDR3 contains 13 residues. CDR3 bases: TGTGCCAGAAGCTTGCGTAGGGACACTGAAGCTTTCTTT. This gives the protein CARSLRRDTEAFF.

The rearrangement links TRBV27 to TRBJ2-7; 7 nucleotides line up with TRBD1. V shed 6 bases, J shed 2 bases, and the junction held 7 bases outside the gene matches. The CDR3 has 14 residues. From germline, CDR1 is MNHEY and CDR2 SMNVEV (reference sequence). The CDR3 nucleotides read TGTGCCAGCAGACCCTCAGGGGGACCCTACGAGCAGTACTTC. Translated, it gives CASRPSGGPYEQYF.